A selection of T cell receptor beta chains follows, all from one sample in a study of cytomegalovirus exposure and HLA in healthy donors. The repertoire was sequenced with immunoSEQ multiplex PCR; TCRdb's copy has only in-frame clones and lacks some. Found here are under 200,000 clones, about 80% of them singletons; the top ten hold around 1.5%. The specimen was PBMCs. The receptors originated from a middle-aged man in good health and CMV-seronegative. Both conserved end residues are part of each CDR3. A D gene is named only where the DNA matches it firmly. Clone size is shown for a subset of rows, as once, few, many or a class of expanded clone.

NA,TRBJ2-2,NA,TRBV1,CTSSPTECRELFF,TGCACCAGCAGCCCCACTGAATGTAGGGAGCTGTTTTTT
NA,TRBJ1-4,NA,TRBV6-1,CASSEGDTSEKLFF,TGTGCCAGCAGCGAAGGGGACACCAGTGAAAAACTGTTTTTT
NA,TRBJ2-6,TRBD1,TRBV28,CASSLKQGAKFSGANVLTF,TGTGCCAGCAGTTTGAAACAGGGGGCAAAATTTTCTGGGGCCAACGTCCTGACTTTC
NA,TRBJ1-1,NA,TRBV6-6,CASSTGLSTEAFF,TGTGCCAGCAGTACGGGACTGAGCACTGAAGCTTTCTTT
NA,TRBJ2-4,TRBD2,TRBV30,CASNPTAGAKNIQYF,TGTGCCTCCAACCCAACAGCGGGGGCCAAAAACATTCAGTACTTC
NA,TRBJ2-5,NA,TRBV18,CASSPPGAGVETQYF,TGTGCCAGCTCACCACCGGGGGCAGGGGTAGAGACCCAGTACTTC
NA,TRBJ2-1,TRBD2,TRBV6-4,CASRTQREAYNEQFF,TGTGCCAGCAGGACTCAGCGGGAAGCATACAATGAGCAGTTCTTC
NA,TRBJ2-1,TRBD2,TRBV5-1,CASSLTSGGEGLYNEQFF,TGCGCCAGCAGCTTGACTAGCGGGGGGGAGGGGCTGTACAATGAGCAGTTCTTC
NA,TRBJ2-1,TRBD2,TRBV10-3,CAIRDSGRTSGSDEQFF,TGTGCCATCAGGGATTCGGGTAGGACTAGCGGGAGTGATGAGCAGTTCTTC
NA,TRBJ2-2,TRBD2,TRBV7-3,CASSLLAGGPETGELFF,TGTGCCAGCAGCCTACTAGCGGGAGGGCCCGAGACCGGGGAGCTGTTTTTT
NA,TRBJ2-3,NA,TRBV4-1,CASSQGTASTDTQYF,TGCGCCAGCAGCCAAGGGACAGCTAGCACAGATACGCAGTATTTT
NA,TRBJ1-1,TRBD1,TRBV6-6,CASTEQGASEAFF,TGTGCCAGCACCGAACAGGGGGCCTCTGAAGCTTTCTTT
once,TRBJ1-2,NA,TRBV11-2,CASSLGQGYGYTF,TGTGCCAGCAGCTTAGGCCAGGGGTATGGCTACACCTTC
NA,TRBJ2-1,TRBD2,TRBV5-1,CASSLTGTSGRANNEQFF,TGCGCCAGCAGCTTGACCGGGACTAGCGGGAGGGCCAACAATGAGCAGTTCTTC
NA,TRBJ1-1,NA,TRBV11-2,CASSQGQRTPNTEAFF,TGTGCCAGCAGCCAGGGGCAGAGGACACCGAACACTGAAGCTTTCTTT
NA,TRBJ1-4,NA,TRBV2,CASSEANGSGKLFF,TGTGCCAGCAGTGAAGCGAACGGGTCCGGAAAACTGTTTTTT
NA,TRBJ2-7,NA,TRBV27,CASSITGSAYEQYF,TGTGCCAGCAGCATAACCGGGAGCGCCTACGAGCAGTACTTC
NA,TRBJ2-5,TRBD2,TRBV28,CASSNSPGELAGEGAETQYF,TGTGCCAGCAGTAATTCCCCGGGAGAACTAGCGGGAGAGGGGGCGGAGACCCAGTACTTC
NA,TRBJ1-1,NA,TRBV5-6,CASSLVGQWNTEAFF,TGTGCCAGCAGCTTGGTAGGACAATGGAACACTGAAGCTTTCTTT
NA,TRBJ1-2,NA,TRBV5-5,CASSLERSTNYGYTF,TGTGCCAGCAGCTTGGAACGCAGTACTAACTATGGCTACACCTTC
NA,TRBJ2-7,TRBD1,TRBV5-4,CASSLTRQGGEQYF,TGTGCCAGCAGCTTAACCCGACAGGGCGGAGAGCAGTACTTC
NA,TRBJ1-3,NA,TRBV6-1,CASSETAGELRGNTIYF,TGTGCCAGCAGTGAAACGGCAGGGGAGTTGCGGGGAAACACCATATATTTT
NA,TRBJ2-5,NA,TRBV5-1,CASSLGLALEQYF,TGCGCCAGCAGCTTGGGGCTAGCGTTGGAGCAGTACTTC
NA,TRBJ2-3,NA,TRBV5-4,CASSLASAGIRTDTQYF,TGTGCCAGCAGCTTGGCCTCAGCGGGCATTCGCACAGATACGCAGTATTTT
once,TRBJ1-5,NA,TRBV2,CASRGDTDQPQHF,TGTGCCAGCAGGGGGGACACCGATCAGCCCCAGCATTTT
NA,TRBJ2-1,TRBD2,TRBV29-1,CSVEGSAGGLNNEQFF,TGCAGCGTTGAAGGATCGGCGGGAGGACTTAACAATGAGCAGTTCTTC
NA,TRBJ2-7,TRBD1,TRBV7-2,CASSLSLQGGKDEQYF,TGTGCCAGCAGCTTGTCCCTACAGGGGGGCAAGGACGAGCAGTACTTC
NA,TRBJ1-1,TRBD1,TRBV5-1,CASSSDRVNTEAFF,TGCGCCAGCAGCTCGGACAGGGTTAACACTGAAGCTTTCTTT
NA,TRBJ1-1,NA,TRBV7-9,CASSPRQVNEAFF,TGTGCCAGCAGCCCGCGACAGGTTAATGAAGCTTTCTTT
NA,TRBJ2-1,NA,TRBV5-1,CASSSNSYRVLRYNEQFF,TGCGCCAGCAGCTCTAACTCGTACAGGGTGCTACGGTACAATGAGCAGTTCTTC
NA,TRBJ2-7,NA,TRBV6-5,CASSGQTNTYEQYF,TGTGCCAGCAGTGGACAGACGAATACCTACGAGCAGTACTTC
NA,TRBJ2-3,TRBD2,TRBV30,CACTLAGGTDTQYF,TGTGCCTGCACGTTAGCGGGAGGAACAGATACGCAGTATTTT
NA,TRBJ2-7,NA,TRBV7-9,CASSSMRTSTYEQYF,TGTGCCAGCAGCTCCATGAGGACTTCAACCTACGAGCAGTACTTC
once,TRBJ1-5,NA,TRBV28,CASISGSSNQPQHF,TGTGCCAGCATCTCGGGGAGCTCCAATCAGCCCCAGCATTTT
NA,TRBJ2-3,TRBD2,TRBV2,CASSPGRTADTQYF,TGTGCCAGCTCCCCCGGGAGGACGGCAGATACGCAGTATTTT
NA,TRBJ1-1,NA,TRBV15,CATSRTNAEAFF,TGTGCCACCAGCAGGACAAACGCTGAAGCTTTCTTT
NA,TRBJ2-3,TRBD2,TRBV7-3,CASSLSGGTAGTDTQYF,TGTGCCAGCAGCTTATCCGGGGGGACTGCAGGCACAGATACGCAGTATTTT
once,TRBJ1-4,NA,TRBV28,CASSLAGSGTNEKLFF,TGTGCCAGCAGTTTGGCGGGGTCGGGAACTAATGAAAAACTGTTTTTT
NA,TRBJ1-1,TRBD1,TRBV27,CASSLTGVNTEAFF,TGTGCCAGCAGTCTCACAGGGGTGAACACTGAAGCTTTCTTT
NA,TRBJ2-6,NA,TRBV7-6,CASSLGSFSGANVLTF,TGTGCCAGCAGCTTAGGCAGTTTCTCTGGGGCCAACGTCCTGACTTTC
NA,TRBJ1-1,TRBD1,TRBV27,CASTVKGAFEAFF,TGTGCCAGCACCGTTAAGGGGGCCTTTGAAGCTTTCTTT
NA,TRBJ2-1,TRBD1,TRBV11-3,CASSALTGGVDEQFF,TGTGCCAGCAGCGCCTTGACAGGGGGGGTGGATGAGCAGTTCTTC
NA,TRBJ1-1,TRBD1,TRBV7-8,CASSLGRRTGGSEAFF,TGTGCCAGCAGCTTAGGAAGAAGGACAGGGGGCTCTGAAGCTTTCTTT
NA,TRBJ2-3,TRBD2,TRBV2,CASSEGAGGDTQYF,TGTGCCAGCAGTGAGGGCGCGGGGGGAGATACGCAGTATTTT
NA,TRBJ2-5,TRBD2,TRBV5-4,CASSLSGTLLETQYF,TGTGCCAGCAGCTTGAGCGGGACCCTTTTGGAGACCCAGTACTTC
NA,TRBJ1-6,NA,TRBV10-3,CAIRYGQPNSPLHF,TGTGCCATCCGCTACGGACAGCCTAATTCACCCCTCCACTTT
NA,TRBJ2-3,TRBD2,TRBV2,CAGPLAGRTDTQYF,TGTGCTGGACCTTTAGCGGGAAGAACAGATACGCAGTATTTT
NA,TRBJ2-1,TRBD1,TRBV9,CASSVVTGQGNNEQFF,TGTGCCAGCAGCGTAGTAACGGGACAGGGGAACAATGAGCAGTTCTTC
NA,TRBJ2-2,NA,TRBV6-5,CASSQGRTGELFF,TGTGCCAGCAGCCAGGGGAGAACCGGGGAGCTGTTTTTT
few,TRBJ2-2,NA,TRBV5-1,CASSGGTVTGELFF,TGCGCCAGCAGCGGGGGGACAGTTACCGGGGAGCTGTTTTTT
NA,TRBJ1-2,NA,TRBV19,CASSMRTGTPYGYTF,TGTGCCAGTAGTATGCGAACCGGGACTCCCTATGGCTACACCTTC
few,TRBJ2-2,TRBD2,TRBV30,CAWRTSGSSGELFF,TGTGCCTGGCGGACTAGCGGGAGTTCCGGGGAGCTGTTTTTT
NA,TRBJ1-1,NA,TRBV6-5,CASRPLMGAWTEAFF,TGTGCCAGCAGACCACTAATGGGGGCTTGGACTGAAGCTTTCTTT
NA,TRBJ2-5,TRBD1,TRBV19,CASGQGAWETQYF,TGTGCCAGCGGACAGGGGGCATGGGAGACCCAGTACTTC
NA,TRBJ2-1,NA,TRBV5-1,CASAGRDNEQFF,TGCGCCAGCGCGGGGCGCGACAATGAGCAGTTCTTC
NA,TRBJ2-5,TRBD1,TRBV28,CASSARGSQETQYF,TGTGCCAGCAGTGCCAGGGGGAGTCAAGAGACCCAGTACTTC
NA,TRBJ2-7,TRBD1,TRBV2,CASRPGQGSPYEQYF,TGTGCCAGCAGACCTGGACAGGGGTCACCCTACGAGCAGTACTTC